Below are 24 T cell receptor beta chains sequenced from a single sample in a study of molecular identifiers for immune sequencing clone quantification. From the PCR reads, TCRdb called clonotypes with MiXCR, one entry per CDR3 protein. The top ten hold approximately 0.84% of the sample, which has a few hundred thousand distinct CDR3 sequences, 20% to 25% seen once. Sequenced material: naive CD8+ T cells from blood, with Jurkat cell RNA spiked in. As to subset: FACS-sorted CD8+CD4-CCR7+CD45RA+ naive T cells. Receptors originate from a human donor in good health. Some libraries in this study had Jurkat cell RNA spiked in.

V usage is TRBV30 and J usage is TRBJ2-7; 9 bases are a match to TRBD1. This CDR3 has 14 amino acids. The V and J ends lost 2 bases and 3 bases, in that order; junction bases with no gene match: 5. The germline V gene has CDR1 GTSNPN and CDR2 SVGIG (reference sequence). CDR3: CAWSTGQGYYEQYF. The CDR3 bases are TGTGCCTGGAGTACGGGACAGGGTTACTACGAGCAGTACTTC.

This clonotype was counted many times. The chain carries TRBV5-6 and TRBJ2-7; D is ambiguous. V was trimmed by 0 bases and J by 5 bases, leaving 6 bases between them. The CDR3 covers 12 residues. Per germline, CDR1 SGHDT and CDR2 YYEEEE. CDR3 sequence reads: CASSLERDEQYF. CDR3 bases: TGTGCCAGCAGCTTGGAGAGAGACGAGCAGTACTTC.

As concerns this clonotype: This may stem from a read error, because a much larger clone lies one nucleotide away. The gene calls are TRBV7-9 and TRBJ2-3; D not certain. The V and J ends lost 2 bases and 5 bases respectively, with 20 bases between them. Germline CDR1 SEHNR, CDR2 FQNEAQ (reference sequence). The CDR3 sequence is 17 residues long. The CDR3 region is CASSLPNDSPVEDTQYF. CDR3 coding DNA: TGTGCCAGCAGCTTACCGAACGACTCCCCTGTAGAAGATACGCAGTATTTT.

Regarding this clonotype: It may be a read error: a sequence one base away is much more abundant. The gene calls are TRBV29-1 and TRBJ1-1; TRBD1 might be the D (6 bases). The CDR3 totals 12 residues. Germline V gives CDR1 SQVTM, CDR2 ANQGSEA. The CDR3 here is CSAEGGSTEAFF. CDR3 nucleotides: TGCAGCGCTGAAGGGGGGAGCACTGAAGCTTTCTTT. Complete variable domain (other parts from reference TRBV29-1 and TRBJ1-1): SAVISQKPSRDICQRGTSLTIQCQVDSQVTMMFWYRQQPGQSLTLIATANQGSEATYESGFVIDKFPISRPNLTFSTLTVSNMSPEDSSIYLCSAEGGSTEAFFGQGTRLTVV.

V gene TRBV12-3 or TRBV12-4 combines with J gene TRBJ2-1, with D possibly TRBD2 on 5 matching bases. The CDR3 is 15 amino acids. Trimming pared 1 base from V and 6 bases from J, leaving 13 bases between. The CDR3 sequence: CASSLGLAGSNEQFF. The CDR3 bases are TGTGCCAGCAGTTTAGGCCTAGCCGGCTCCAATGAGCAGTTCTTC.

This clonotype was picked up many times. The chain recombines TRBV7-2 with TRBJ2-3; no clear D gene. Germline CDR1 is SGHTA and CDR2 is FQGNSA. The CDR3 totals 15 residues. V was cut by 4 bases and J by 3 bases, with 14 bases left in between. CDR3 bases: TGTGCCAGCAGCTCCATATACCTCGTTACAGATACGCAGTATTTT. This codes for CASSSIYLVTDTQYF.

This clonotype was seen ten or more times. The chain has TRBV4-1 and TRBJ1-1; D is perhaps TRBD1 (6 bases). With 4 bases removed from V and 5 bases from J, the gap between germline ends came to 14 bases. CDR3 length equals 14 residues. Germline V CDR1 and CDR2: MGHRA, YSYEKL. CDR3 nucleotides: TGCGCCAGCAGCCTTGAGGGACAAAGAACTGAAGCTTTCTTT. Protein product: CASSLEGQRTEAFF.

A few counts support this clonotype. This could be a read error, since a much larger clone is one nucleotide away. V and J are TRBV28 and TRBJ2-7, with D possibly being TRBD2 (5 bases). Germline V lookup: CDR1 MDHEN, CDR2 SYDVKM. The CDR3 extends over 15 amino acids. The CDR3 bases are TGTGCCAGCAGCCTCGGGCCCACGGGGTCCTACGAGCGGTACTTC. As protein: CASSLGPTGSYERYF. Supplemented by reference TRBV28 and TRBJ2-7, the full variable domain reads DVKVTQSSRYLVKRTGEKVFLECVQDMDHENMFWYRQDPGLGLRLIYFSYDVKMKEKGDIPEGYSVSREKKERFSLILESASTNQTSMYLCASSLGPTGSYERYFGPGTRLTVT.

This clonotype has ten or more counts. This chain joins TRBV14 and TRBJ1-2; D uncertain. CDR3 size: 16 residues. Deletions cut 1 base from V and 3 bases from J, with 15 bases between. Germline V gene data show CDR1 as SGHDN and CDR2 as FVKESK. CDR3 bases: TGTGCCAGCAGCCAAGCTCTCGGCAGTACGTACTATGGCTACACCTTC. This codes for CASSQALGSTYYGYTF.

V usage is TRBV19 and J usage is TRBJ1-1; D is uncertain. This CDR3 has 14 residues. Looked up from germline, CDR1 is LNHDA and CDR2 is SQIVND (reference sequence). The V gene lost 6 bases and the J gene lost 2 bases, with 13 bases spanning the gap. This CDR3 is CASRIISANTEAFF. The CDR3 nucleotides are TGTGCCAGTAGGATCATTTCGGCCAACACTGAAGCTTTCTTT.

The J gene is TRBJ2-2, the V gene TRBV12-3 or TRBV12-4; 9 nucleotides align to TRBD1. This CDR3 has 16 amino acids. V lost 3 bases to trimming and J lost 4 bases; unmatched junction nucleotides: 6. CDR3 protein: CASSFRTGEVTGELFF. As DNA, the CDR3 is TGTGCCAGCAGTTTCCGGACAGGGGAGGTCACCGGGGAGCTGTTTTTT.

This chain joins TRBV10-3 and TRBJ2-7; TRBD1 is a possible D gene (6 bases). CDR1 and CDR2 from the germline V gene are ENHRY and SYGVKD. There are 14 residues in the CDR3. V was pared by 0 bases and J by 3 bases, with 9 bases between. The CDR3 spells CAISESNRVYEQYF. The CDR3 DNA is TGTGCCATCAGTGAGTCGAACAGGGTCTACGAGCAGTACTTC.

Comments on this clonotype: A much bigger clone sits one base away, suggesting this may be a read error. V is TRBV12-3 or TRBV12-4 and J is TRBJ2-3; no clear D. The CDR3 loop spans 13 amino acids. V lost 7 bases to trimming and J lost 0 bases, with 8 bases between them. CDR3 bases: TGTGCCAGCACCGAGGACAGCACAGATACGCAGTATTTT. It yields the protein CASTEDSTDTQYF.

Concerning this clonotype itself: One end of the junction varies from germline; a read error may be responsible. The chain employs TRBV5-3 and TRBJ2-3, with a weak D call TRBD1 (6 bases). TRBV5-3 is annotated as an ORF whose role is uncertain. The CDR3 is made up of 21 amino acids. The CDR3 loop is CASSLGTELGAGAFNSDTQYF. The CDR3 bases are TGTGCCAGCAGCTTGGGAACGGAATTGGGGGCTGGGGCCTTTAATTCAGATACGCAGTATTTT.

This clonotype was seen at least ten times. V gene TRBV18 combines with J gene TRBJ1-2; D is undetermined. The ends were cut back, 3 bases at V and 5 bases at J, with 7 bases in the middle. The germline V gene has CDR1 KGHSH and CDR2 LQKENI. This CDR3 region has 12 residues. CDR3 sequence: CASSPDTYGYTF. CDR3 DNA: TGTGCCAGCTCACCTGACACGTATGGCTACACCTTC.

This clonotype was found many times. CDR3 in DNA: TGTGCCAGCAAAGGACAGGGGCTTCGCGCTTTCTTT. Translated, it gives CASKGQGLRAFF. V and J are TRBV6-2 or TRBV6-3 and TRBJ1-1; 9 bases are shared with TRBD1. V lost 7 bases to trimming and J lost 11 bases; unmatched junction nucleotides: 8. The CDR3 loop spans 12 amino acids. CDR1 is MNHEY, CDR2 SVGEGT, per germline.

This chain connects TRBV20-1 to TRBJ2-1, with 9 nucleotides matching TRBD2. The CDR3 runs 15 residues. Germline CDR1 is DFQATT and CDR2 is SNEGSKA (reference sequence). Trimming at V came to 5 bases and at J to 1 base, leaving 6 bases not matched to a gene. The CDR3 bases are TGCAGTGCTTTCGAGCGGGAGGAATCCTACAATGAGCAGTTCTTC. Translation gives CSAFEREESYNEQFF.

This chain connects TRBV12-3 or TRBV12-4 to TRBJ1-1, with D possibly being TRBD1 (5 bases). The CDR3 contains 17 residues. V lost 7 bases, J lost 1 base, and 22 bases lay in between. The CDR3 coding sequence is TGTGCCAGCACCACCGGGGCATCTGACGCGCGGAACACTGAAGCTTTCTTT. Amino acids: CASTTGASDARNTEAFF.

At least ten counts were recorded for this clonotype. The chain links TRBV4-3 to TRBJ2-7; D is unclear. This CDR3 is built from 15 residues. V was trimmed by 0 bases and J by 3 bases, leaving 12 bases between them. CDR1 LGHNA and CDR2 YSLEER come from the germline V gene. DNA for the CDR3: TGCGCCAGCAGCCAAGATCTTGGCCAGATCTACGAGCAGTACTTC. This gives the protein CASSQDLGQIYEQYF.

This clonotype was seen more than once but under ten times. The V call is TRBV19, the J call TRBJ2-7; TRBD1 is a possible D gene (6 bases). Trimming pared 4 bases from V and 8 bases from J, leaving 12 bases between. CDR1 and CDR2 from the germline V gene are LNHDA and SQIVND (reference sequence). The CDR3 spans 12 residues. The CDR3 sequence is CASSTGHRQQYF. DNA of the CDR3: TGTGCCAGTAGTACGGGACACCGGCAGCAGTACTTC.

The V gene is TRBV9, the J gene TRBJ2-1, with TRBD2 matching 8 bases. With 4 bases clipped from V and 8 bases from J, the junction kept 14 bases outside the gene matches. CDR3 size: 16 residues. Germline values: CDR1 SGDLS, CDR2 YYNGEE. CDR3 nucleotide sequence: TGTGCCAGCAGCAGCCCCTTAGCGGGGTGGACGGATGAGCAGTTCTTC. Translation gives CASSSPLAGWTDEQFF.

The J gene is TRBJ2-7, the V gene TRBV27; no clear D. The germline V gene has CDR1 MNHEY and CDR2 SMNVEV (reference sequence). This CDR3 contains 18 residues. Trimming took off 5 bases at V and 0 bases at J, with 23 bases between the two ends. The CDR3 nucleotides are TGTGCCAGCAGTCCTCTTGGGCCCGGGCGTCAACACTCCTACGAGCAGTACTTC. This sequence encodes CASSPLGPGRQHSYEQYF.

This clonotype has ten or more counts. The genes are TRBV28 and TRBJ1-1; D ambiguous. This CDR3 spans 13 amino acids. CDR1 is MDHEN, CDR2 SYDVKM, per germline. Trimming removed 3 bases at V and 1 base at J, with 6 bases between. The CDR3 loop reads CASSFQENTEAFF. The CDR3 nucleotides read TGTGCCAGCAGTTTTCAGGAGAACACTGAAGCTTTCTTT.

Regarding this clonotype: A much larger clone differs by one base, so this may be a read error. This rearrangement joins TRBV28 to TRBJ2-3, with D perhaps matching TRBD1 (6 bases). Germline CDR1 MDHEN, CDR2 SYDVKM. The CDR3 contains 14 residues. V gave up 4 bases and J gave up 5 bases, with 13 bases separating them. The CDR3 spells CASSYLVGGDTQYF. CDR3 in DNA: TGTGCCAGCAGTTACCTGGTAGGGGGAGATACGCAGTATTTT. The full variable domain, rest sourced from reference TRBV28 and TRBJ2-3, is DVKVTQSSRYLVKRTGEKVFLECVQDMDHENMFWYRQDPGLGLRLIYFSYDVKMKEKGDIPEGYSVSREKKERFSLILESASTNQTSMYLCASSYLVGGDTQYFGPGTRLTVL.